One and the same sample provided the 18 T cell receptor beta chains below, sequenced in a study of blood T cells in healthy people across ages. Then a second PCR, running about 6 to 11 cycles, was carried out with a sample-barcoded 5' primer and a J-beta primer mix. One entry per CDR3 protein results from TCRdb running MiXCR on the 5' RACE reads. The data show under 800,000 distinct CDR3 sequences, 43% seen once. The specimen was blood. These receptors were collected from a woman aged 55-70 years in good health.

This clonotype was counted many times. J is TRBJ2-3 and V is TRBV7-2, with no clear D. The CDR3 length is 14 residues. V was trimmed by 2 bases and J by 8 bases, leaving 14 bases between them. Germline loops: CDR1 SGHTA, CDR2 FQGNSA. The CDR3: CASSLTGPGVTQYF. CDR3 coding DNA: TGTGCCAGCAGCTTAACCGGCCCCGGTGTTACGCAGTATTTT.

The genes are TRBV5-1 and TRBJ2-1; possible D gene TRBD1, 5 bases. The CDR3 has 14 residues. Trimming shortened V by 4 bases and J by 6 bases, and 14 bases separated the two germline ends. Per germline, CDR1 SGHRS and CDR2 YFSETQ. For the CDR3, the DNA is TGCGCCAGCAGCGGGGCGGACACTCTCAATGAGCAGTTCTTC. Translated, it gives CASSGADTLNEQFF.

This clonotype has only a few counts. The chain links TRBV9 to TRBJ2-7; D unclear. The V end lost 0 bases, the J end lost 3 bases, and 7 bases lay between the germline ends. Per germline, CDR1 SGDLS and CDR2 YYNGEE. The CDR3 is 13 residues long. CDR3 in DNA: TGTGCCAGCAGCGTAGACATCGGCTACGAGCAGTACTTC. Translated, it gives CASSVDIGYEQYF.

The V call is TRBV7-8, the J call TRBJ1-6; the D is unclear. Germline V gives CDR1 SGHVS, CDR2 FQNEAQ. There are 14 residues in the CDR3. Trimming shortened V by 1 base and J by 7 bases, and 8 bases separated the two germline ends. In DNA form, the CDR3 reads TGTGCCAGCAGCTTAGGAGCACGAAATTCACCCCTCCACTTT. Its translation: CASSLGARNSPLHF. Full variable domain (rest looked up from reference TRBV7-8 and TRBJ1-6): GAGVSQSPRYKVAKRGQDVALRCDPISGHVSLFWYQQALGQGPEFLTYFQNEAQLDKSGLPSDRFFAERPEGSVSTLKIQRTQQEDSAVYLCASSLGARNSPLHFGNGTRLTVT.

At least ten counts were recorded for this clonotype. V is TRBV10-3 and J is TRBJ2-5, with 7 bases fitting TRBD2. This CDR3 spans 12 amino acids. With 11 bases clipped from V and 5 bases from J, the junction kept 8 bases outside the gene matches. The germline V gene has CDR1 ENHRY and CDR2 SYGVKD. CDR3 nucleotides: TGTGCCTACAGCGGGGATCGGGAGACCCAGTACTTC. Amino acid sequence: CAYSGDRETQYF.

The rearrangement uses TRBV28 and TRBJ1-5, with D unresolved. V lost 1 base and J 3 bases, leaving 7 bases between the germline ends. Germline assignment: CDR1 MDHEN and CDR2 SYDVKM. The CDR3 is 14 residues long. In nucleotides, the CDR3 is TGTGCCAGCAGTTTATCGGGGTTCAATCAGCCCCAGCATTTT. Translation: CASSLSGFNQPQHF. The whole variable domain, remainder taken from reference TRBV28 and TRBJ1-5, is DVKVTQSSRYLVKRTGEKVFLECVQDMDHENMFWYRQDPGLGLRLIYFSYDVKMKEKGDIPEGYSVSREKKERFSLILESASTNQTSMYLCASSLSGFNQPQHFGDGTRLSIL.

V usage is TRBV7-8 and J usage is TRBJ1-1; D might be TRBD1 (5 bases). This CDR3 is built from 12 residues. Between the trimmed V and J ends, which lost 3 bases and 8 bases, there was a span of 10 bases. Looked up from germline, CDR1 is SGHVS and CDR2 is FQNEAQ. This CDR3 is CASSLGEGEAFF. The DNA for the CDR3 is TGTGCCAGCAGCTTGGGGGAGGGCGAAGCTTTCTTT.

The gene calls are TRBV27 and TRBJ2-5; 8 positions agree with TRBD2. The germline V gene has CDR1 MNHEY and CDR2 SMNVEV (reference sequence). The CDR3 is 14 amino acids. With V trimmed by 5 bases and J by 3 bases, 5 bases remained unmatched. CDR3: CASSIPGLEETQYF. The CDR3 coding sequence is TGTGCCAGCAGTATACCGGGACTAGAAGAGACCCAGTACTTC.

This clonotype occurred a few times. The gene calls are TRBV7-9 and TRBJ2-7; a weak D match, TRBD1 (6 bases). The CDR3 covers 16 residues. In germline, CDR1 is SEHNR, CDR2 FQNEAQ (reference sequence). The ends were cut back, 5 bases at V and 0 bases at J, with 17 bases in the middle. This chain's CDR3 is CASSTSGTLSSYEQYF. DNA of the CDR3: TGTGCCAGCAGCACCTCCGGGACACTTAGCTCCTACGAGCAGTACTTC.

DNA for the CDR3: TGTGCCAGCAGCTTGGCTGTATACAGTTTGACAAACTTAAATGAGCAGTTCTTC. Amino acid sequence: CASSLAVYSLTNLNEQFF. This sequence joins TRBV5-5 and TRBJ2-1, with no clear D. The CDR3 runs 18 residues. The V and J ends lost 0 bases and 7 bases respectively, with 23 bases between them. Germline V gives CDR1 SGHKS, CDR2 YYEKEE (reference sequence).

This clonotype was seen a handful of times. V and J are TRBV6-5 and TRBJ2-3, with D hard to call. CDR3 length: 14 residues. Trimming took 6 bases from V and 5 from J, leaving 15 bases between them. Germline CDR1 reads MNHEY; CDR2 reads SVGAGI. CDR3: CASSPPGSVDTQYF. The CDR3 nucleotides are TGTGCCAGCAGCCCCCCCGGTTCGGTAGATACGCAGTATTTT.

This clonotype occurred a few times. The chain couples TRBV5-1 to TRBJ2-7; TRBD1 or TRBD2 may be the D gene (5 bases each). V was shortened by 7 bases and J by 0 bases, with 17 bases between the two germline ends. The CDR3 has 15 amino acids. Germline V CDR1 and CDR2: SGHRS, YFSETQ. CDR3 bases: TGCGCCAGCTCCCCCGGGACCCAGAGCTCCTACGAGCAGTACTTC. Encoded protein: CASSPGTQSSYEQYF.

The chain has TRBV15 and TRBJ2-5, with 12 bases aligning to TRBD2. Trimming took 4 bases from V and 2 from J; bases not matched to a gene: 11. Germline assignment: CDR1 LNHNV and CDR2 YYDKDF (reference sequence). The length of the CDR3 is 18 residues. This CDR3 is CATSKKRLAGGTQETQYF. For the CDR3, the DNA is TGTGCCACCAGCAAAAAAAGGCTAGCGGGGGGGACTCAAGAGACCCAGTACTTC.

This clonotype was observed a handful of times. CDR3 protein: CASSQERGGTTDTQYF. In DNA, the CDR3 is TGTGCCAGCAGCCAGGAGCGGGGGGGTACCACAGATACGCAGTATTTT. The chain employs TRBV14 and TRBJ2-3; TRBD2 aligns across 10 bases. Looked up from germline, CDR1 is SGHDN and CDR2 is FVKESK. This CDR3 spans 16 amino acids. V gave up 3 bases and J gave up 2 bases; unmatched junction bases: 5.

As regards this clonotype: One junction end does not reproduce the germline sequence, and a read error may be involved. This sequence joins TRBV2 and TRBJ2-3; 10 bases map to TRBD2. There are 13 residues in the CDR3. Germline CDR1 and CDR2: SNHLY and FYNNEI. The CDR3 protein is CASKTSGTATQYF. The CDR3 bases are TGTGCCAGCAAAACTAGCGGGACAGCTACGCAGTATTTT.

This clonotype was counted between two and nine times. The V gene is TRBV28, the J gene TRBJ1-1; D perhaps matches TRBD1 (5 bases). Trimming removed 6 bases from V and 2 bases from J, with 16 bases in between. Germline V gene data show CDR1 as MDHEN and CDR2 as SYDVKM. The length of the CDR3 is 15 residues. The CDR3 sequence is CASRGGEIDNTEAFF. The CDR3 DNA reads TGTGCCAGCAGGGGGGGGGAAATAGACAACACTGAAGCTTTCTTT.

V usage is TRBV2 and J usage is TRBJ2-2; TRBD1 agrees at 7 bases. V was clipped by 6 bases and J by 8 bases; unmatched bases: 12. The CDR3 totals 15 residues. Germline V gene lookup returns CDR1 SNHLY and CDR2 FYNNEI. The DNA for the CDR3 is TGTGCCAGCAGCACAAGTAACAGGGGCACGGGGGAGCTGTTTTTT. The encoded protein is CASSTSNRGTGELFF.

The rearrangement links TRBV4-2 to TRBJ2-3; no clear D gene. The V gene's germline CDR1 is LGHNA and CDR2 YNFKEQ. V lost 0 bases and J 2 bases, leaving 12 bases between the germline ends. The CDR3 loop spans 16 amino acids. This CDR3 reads CASSQDLSSYTDTQYF. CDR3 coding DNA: TGTGCCAGCAGCCAAGATCTGAGTTCCTACACAGATACGCAGTATTTT.